This paragraph covers one T cell receptor beta chain sequence. The antigen this receptor binds is unknown. Base qualities are not at hand, and no much larger clone is one base apart. In the prospective study, participants were about 18 to 100 years old, resided in under 30 geographic areas of the United States, and were enrolled through a virtual design. To assign participants to cohorts, the prospective study relied on clinical history that participants themselves reported in a screening survey and a study questionnaire. Exposed participants had been in contact, within 2 weeks of entering the study, with a person who had a PCR-confirmed or clinician-diagnosed case of COVID-19. Mobile phlebotomists in the prospective study collected whole blood, serum and a nasopharyngeal or oropharyngeal swab from every participant. Over a roughly two-month period, participants in the prospective study had the option of providing additional blood draws and questionnaires. Prospective study blood samples were shipped either frozen or at room temperature before DNA extraction.

The record originates from a study of blood T cell repertoires in COVID-19 (dated by TCRdb to 2020 to 2022). In terms of the full investigation: Collaborator samples came from the United States, Italy and Spain and covered acute and convalescent phases of COVID-19. The prospective study material was composed of cDNA or gDNA derived from T cells, B-cell-depleted T cells, or PBMCs. The dataset comprised deeply sampled blood TCRbeta repertoires from subjects exposed to, actively infected with, or recovered from COVID-19. The repertoires were released in a freely available public database meant as a resource for research on the immune response to SARS-CoV-2. Samples came from the ongoing ImmuneRACE study (first 160 participants) plus 1,254 subjects from 6 global collaborators. Sample metadata almost always included a de-identified subject ID, COVID-19 status, age in years and sex. Where HLA class I and class II types were available, the types were taken from metadata supplied by the sample provider, not from assay-based typing.

From the cysteine up to the phenylalanine, the CDR3 has a length of 14 residues. Of the read, only the CDR3 DNA is kept; its 42 bases are in frame from base 1. The germline V gene (reference sequence) sets CDR1 to LGHDT and CDR2 to YNNKEL. V is shortened by 0 bases, J by 0 bases, and the region joining them spans 5 bases. Overall results and qualifications from the work: The amount of clinical and demographic metadata varied by source and participant and was provided uncurated.

TCRbeta CDR3 regions were amplified from genomic DNA by means of the immunoSEQ Assay, a bias-controlled multiplex PCR. From the authors' description of their analysis: The number of nucleated cells in each sample was estimated by amplification of reference gene primers within the assay. To quantify the absolute abundance of each unique TCRbeta CDR3 rearrangement, sequence reads were collapsed and filtered. For each sample, productive Simpson clonality was calculated by taking the square root of Simpson's diversity index across productive rearrangements. Here the immuneACCESS table is served through TCRdb, limited to in-frame sequences with V and J called. Missing clones are a known gap in these copies; in checked studies unresolved V genes cover under half, and the rest lacks a known reason. The D gene and trimming were derived from the DNA, and the V and J assignments and clone size from that table. The sample records approximately 340,000 clones, 91% of which are singletons. The ten largest clones add up to about 0.78% of the sample.

Sequencing was performed on PBMCs or T cells enriched from blood (not recorded which). The receptor's source is a woman between 40 and 50 years old who had been exposed to COVID-19. Rearrangement joined TRBV3-1 (or the pseudogene TRBV3-2) to TRBJ1-1; no confident D gene assignment can be made. The CDR3 region reads CASSQDPVNTEAFF. Read as DNA, the sequence is TGTGCCAGCAGCCAAGACCCCGTGAACACTGAAGCTTTCTTT.